The rows below give T cell receptor beta chains drawn from one sample of a study of OX40 agonist ivuxolimab in advanced cancers. The assay was immunoSEQ multiplex PCR, and TCRdb's table has in-frame clones only and misses some. The sample comprises some 75,000 clones, around nine tenths of which are singletons, and under 3% rests with the top ten. This sample comprised CD4+ or CD8+ T cells sorted from blood, obtained in a trial of the OX40 agonist ivuxolimab. The origin of the receptors is an adult with an advanced solid tumor such as melanoma, head and neck, liver or kidney cancer. CDR3s include the opening cysteine and the closing phenylalanine or tryptophan. Each record gives: CDR3 protein, CDR3 DNA, V gene, clone size, D gene, J gene. A D gene is named only where the DNA matches it firmly. A row's size may be missing; if present it is once, few, many or a size class.

CDR3: CASSPAIGGIETQYF; DNA: TGTGCCAGCAGCCCAGCCATCGGGGGAATAGAGACCCAGTACTTC; V: TRBV7-2; size: -; D: -; J: TRBJ2-5
CDR3: CASSLDLYGTQYF; DNA: TGTGCCAGCAGCTTAGATCTCTATGGGACCCAGTACTTC; V: TRBV7-9; size: -; D: -; J: TRBJ2-5
CDR3: CASSEGNLPSYEQYF; DNA: TGCGCCAGCAGTGAGGGGAACCTACCCTCCTACGAGCAGTACTTC; V: TRBV10-2; size: -; D: -; J: TRBJ2-7
CDR3: CASSLGARGLNSPLHF; DNA: TGTGCCAGCAGCTTAGGGGCCCGGGGGCTTAATTCACCCCTCCACTTT; V: TRBV7-8; size: -; D: -; J: TRBJ1-6
CDR3: CASSVDGQVYYGYTF; DNA: TGTGCCAGCAGCGTAGACGGGCAGGTTTACTATGGCTACACCTTC; V: TRBV9; size: -; D: -; J: TRBJ1-2
CDR3: CASSVSWGSTDTQYF; DNA: TGTGCCAGCAGCGTTAGTTGGGGGTCCACAGATACGCAGTATTTT; V: TRBV6-5; size: once; D: -; J: TRBJ2-3
CDR3: CASSLKGVAKNIQYF; DNA: TGTGCCAGCAGCTTAAAGGGGGTAGCCAAAAACATTCAGTACTTC; V: TRBV13; size: -; D: -; J: TRBJ2-4
CDR3: CAISRQGRLNTEAFF; DNA: TGTGCCATTTCTCGACAGGGAAGACTGAACACTGAAGCTTTCTTT; V: TRBV6-5; size: -; D: TRBD1; J: TRBJ1-1
CDR3: CASSGGGFDGYTF; DNA: TGTGCCAGCAGTGGCGGAGGGTTCGACGGCTACACCTTC; V: TRBV2; size: -; D: -; J: TRBJ1-2
CDR3: CASSHAGQGPNQPQHF; DNA: TGTGCCAGCAGCCACGCCGGACAAGGCCCAAATCAGCCCCAGCATTTT; V: TRBV16; size: -; D: -; J: TRBJ1-5
CDR3: CASSPRAQGLGYGYTF; DNA: TGTGCCAGCAGTCCCAGGGCACAGGGGTTAGGGTATGGCTACACCTTC; V: TRBV27; size: -; D: TRBD1; J: TRBJ1-2
CDR3: CASSISPGNSPLHF; DNA: TGTGCCAGCAGTATAAGCCCGGGTAATTCACCCCTCCACTTT; V: TRBV6-4; size: -; D: -; J: TRBJ1-6
CDR3: CAYRDGNSPLHF; DNA: TGTGCCTACAGGGACGGTAATTCACCCCTCCACTTT; V: TRBV28; size: -; D: -; J: TRBJ1-6
CDR3: CATLDPPYEQYF; DNA: TGTGCCACCTTAGACCCTCCGTACGAGCAGTACTTC; V: TRBV19; size: -; D: -; J: TRBJ2-7
CDR3: CAWSLTWGARHQPQHF; DNA: TGTGCCTGGAGTCTCACCTGGGGGGCGAGACATCAGCCCCAGCATTTT; V: TRBV30; size: -; D: -; J: TRBJ1-5
CDR3: CASSATSRGTNEKLFF; DNA: TGTGCCAGCAGCGCCACTTCCAGGGGCACTAATGAAAAACTGTTTTTT; V: TRBV9; size: -; D: -; J: TRBJ1-4
CDR3: CASSLRGHQETQYF; DNA: TGTGCCAGCAGCTTGCGGGGTCACCAAGAGACCCAGTACTTC; V: TRBV5-4; size: -; D: -; J: TRBJ2-5
CDR3: CAIRGVAKNIQYF; DNA: TGTGCCATTCGGGGGGTAGCCAAAAACATTCAGTACTTC; V: TRBV28; size: -; D: TRBD2; J: TRBJ2-4
CDR3: CASSQVASGPRDTQYF; DNA: TGCGCCAGCAGCCAAGTGGCTAGCGGGCCGAGGGATACGCAGTATTTT; V: TRBV4-1; size: -; D: TRBD2; J: TRBJ2-3
CDR3: CASSPMGRSNSPLHF; DNA: TGTGCCAGCAGCCCGATGGGGAGGAGTAATTCACCCCTCCACTTT; V: TRBV9; size: -; D: -; J: TRBJ1-6
CDR3: CASGPGQGAIGYGYTF; DNA: TGTGCCAGTGGACCGGGACAGGGGGCGATCGGCTATGGCTACACCTTC; V: TRBV19; size: -; D: TRBD1; J: TRBJ1-2
CDR3: CASSQNRGDGTEAFF; DNA: TGTGCCAGCTCACAGAACAGGGGGGACGGCACTGAAGCTTTCTTT; V: TRBV18; size: -; D: TRBD1; J: TRBJ1-1
CDR3: CASSLGGGSREKLFF; DNA: TGTGCCAGCAGCTTAGGTGGGGGCTCGAGAGAAAAACTGTTTTTT; V: TRBV7-9; size: -; D: -; J: TRBJ1-4
CDR3: CAISDGGFETDTQYF; DNA: TGTGCCATCAGTGATGGGGGATTTGAGACAGATACGCAGTATTTT; V: TRBV10-3; size: -; D: -; J: TRBJ2-3
CDR3: CASSPRTVYEQYF; DNA: TGTGCCAGTAGTCCGAGAACAGTCTACGAGCAGTACTTC; V: TRBV19; size: few; D: -; J: TRBJ2-7
CDR3: CASSLAGSGLSYEQYF; DNA: TGTGCCAGCAGCTTAGCAGGTAGCGGGCTTTCCTACGAGCAGTACTTC; V: TRBV7-9; size: -; D: TRBD2; J: TRBJ2-7
CDR3: CASSAGGGGYEQYF; DNA: TGTGCCAGCAGCGCCGGGGGAGGGGGCTACGAGCAGTACTTC; V: TRBV5-4; size: -; D: -; J: TRBJ2-7
CDR3: CASSQLSGGGTDTQYF; DNA: TGTGCCAGCAGCCAACTTAGCGGGGGAGGAACAGATACGCAGTATTTT; V: TRBV7-9; size: -; D: TRBD2; J: TRBJ2-3
CDR3: CASSKTGTAYGYTF; DNA: TGCGCCAGCAGTAAAACCGGGACGGCCTATGGCTACACCTTC; V: TRBV10-2; size: few; D: -; J: TRBJ1-2
CDR3: CASSRQGSGGYGYTF; DNA: TGCGCCAGCAGTAGGCAGGGGTCAGGGGGTTATGGCTACACCTTC; V: TRBV4-3; size: -; D: TRBD1; J: TRBJ1-2
CDR3: CASSRQGALNTEAFF; DNA: TGTGCCAGCAGCCGGCAAGGAGCTCTGAACACTGAAGCTTTCTTT; V: TRBV4-2; size: -; D: -; J: TRBJ1-1
CDR3: CASSRGPANTGELFF; DNA: TGTGCCAGCAGCCGGGGGCCAGCGAACACCGGGGAGCTGTTTTTT; V: TRBV5-4; size: -; D: -; J: TRBJ2-2
CDR3: CASSTGPGSQETQYF; DNA: TGTGCCAGCAGTACCGGGCCCGGGTCTCAAGAGACCCAGTACTTC; V: TRBV6-1; size: -; D: -; J: TRBJ2-5
CDR3: CASKPQWTGRTEAFF; DNA: TGTGCCAGTAAACCCCAATGGACAGGGCGCACTGAAGCTTTCTTT; V: TRBV19; size: few; D: TRBD1; J: TRBJ1-1
CDR3: CASSPQSGGAGANVLTF; DNA: TGTGCCAGCTCACCACAGAGTGGTGGAGCTGGGGCCAACGTCCTGACTTTC; V: TRBV18; size: -; D: -; J: TRBJ2-6
CDR3: CASSSGQGSSYEQYF; DNA: TGTGCCAGCAGTTCAGGGCAGGGAAGCTCCTACGAGCAGTACTTC; V: TRBV28; size: -; D: -; J: TRBJ2-7
CDR3: CASSYYTEAFF; DNA: TGTGCCAGCAGTTACTACACTGAAGCTTTCTTT; V: TRBV6-9; size: -; D: -; J: TRBJ1-1
CDR3: CATSRDRQGANTGELFF; DNA: TGTGCCACCAGCAGAGATAGACAGGGGGCGAACACCGGGGAGCTGTTTTTT; V: TRBV15; size: -; D: TRBD1; J: TRBJ2-2
CDR3: CASSQDPSGANVLTF; DNA: TGCGCCAGCAGCCAAGATCCCTCTGGGGCCAACGTCCTGACTTTC; V: TRBV4-3; size: few; D: -; J: TRBJ2-6
CDR3: CASSVHGEDSPLHF; DNA: TGTGCCAGCAGTGTCCATGGTGAGGATTCACCCCTCCACTTT; V: TRBV2; size: -; D: -; J: TRBJ1-6
CDR3: CASGTGNTEAFF; DNA: TGTGCCAGCGGGACAGGGAACACTGAAGCTTTCTTT; V: TRBV2; size: -; D: TRBD1; J: TRBJ1-1
CDR3: CASSPPGGGESPLHF; DNA: TGTGCCAGCTCACCACCCGGGGGTGGGGAGTCACCCCTCCACTTT; V: TRBV18; size: -; D: -; J: TRBJ1-6